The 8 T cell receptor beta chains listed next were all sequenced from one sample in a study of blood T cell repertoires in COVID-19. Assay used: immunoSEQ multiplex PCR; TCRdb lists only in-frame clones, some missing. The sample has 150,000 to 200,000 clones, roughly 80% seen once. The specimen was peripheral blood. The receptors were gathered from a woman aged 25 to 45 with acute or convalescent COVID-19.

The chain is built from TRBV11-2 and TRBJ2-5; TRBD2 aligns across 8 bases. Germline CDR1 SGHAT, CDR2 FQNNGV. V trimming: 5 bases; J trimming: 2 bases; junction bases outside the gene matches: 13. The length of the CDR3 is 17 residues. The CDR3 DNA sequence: TGTGCCAGCAGCGACTTACCGGGACTAGGTTTACAAGAGACCCAGTACTTC. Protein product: CASSDLPGLGLQETQYF.

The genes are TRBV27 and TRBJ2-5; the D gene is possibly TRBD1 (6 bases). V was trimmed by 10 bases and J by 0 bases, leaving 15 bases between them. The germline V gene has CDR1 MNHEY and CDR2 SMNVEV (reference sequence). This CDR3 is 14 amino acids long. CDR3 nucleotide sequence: TGTGCCACCTCTATTACAGGGTACCAAGAGACCCAGTACTTC. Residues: CATSITGYQETQYF.

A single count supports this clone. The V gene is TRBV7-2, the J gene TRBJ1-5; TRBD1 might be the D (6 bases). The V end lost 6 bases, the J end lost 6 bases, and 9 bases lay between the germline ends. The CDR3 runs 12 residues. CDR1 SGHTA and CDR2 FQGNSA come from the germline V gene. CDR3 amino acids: CASSPGAQPQHF. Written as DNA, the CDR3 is TGTGCCAGCAGTCCAGGGGCTCAGCCCCAGCATTTT.

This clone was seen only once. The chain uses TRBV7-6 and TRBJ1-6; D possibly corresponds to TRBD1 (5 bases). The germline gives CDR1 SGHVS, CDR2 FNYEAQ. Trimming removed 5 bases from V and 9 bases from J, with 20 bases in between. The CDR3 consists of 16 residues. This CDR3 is CASSPFSSGVGSPLHF. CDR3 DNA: TGTGCCAGCAGCCCCTTTAGTTCGGGGGTCGGTTCACCCCTCCACTTT.

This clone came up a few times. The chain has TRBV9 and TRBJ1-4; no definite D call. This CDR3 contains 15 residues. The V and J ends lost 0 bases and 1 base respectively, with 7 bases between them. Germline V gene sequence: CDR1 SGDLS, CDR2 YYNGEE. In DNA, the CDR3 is TGTGCCAGCAGCGTAGATGGTAGAACTAATGAAAAACTGTTTTTT. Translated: CASSVDGRTNEKLFF.

The DNA of the CDR3 is TGTGCCTGGAGTGTACTGAGAGCGACGCGAAGTCCTAACTATGGCTACACCTTC. It yields the protein CAWSVLRATRSPNYGYTF. The chain couples TRBV30 to TRBJ1-2; no reliable D call. V was pared by 0 bases and J by 0 bases, with 20 bases between. CDR3 length equals 18 residues. Germline CDR1 GTSNPN, CDR2 SVGIG (reference sequence). Using reference TRBV30 and TRBJ1-2 for the parts outside the CDR3, the full variable domain is SQTIHQWPATLVQPVGSPLSLECTVEGTSNPNLYWYRQAAGRGLQLLFYSVGIGQISSEVPQNLSASRPQDRQFILSSKKLLLSDSGFYLCAWSVLRATRSPNYGYTFGSGTRLTVV.

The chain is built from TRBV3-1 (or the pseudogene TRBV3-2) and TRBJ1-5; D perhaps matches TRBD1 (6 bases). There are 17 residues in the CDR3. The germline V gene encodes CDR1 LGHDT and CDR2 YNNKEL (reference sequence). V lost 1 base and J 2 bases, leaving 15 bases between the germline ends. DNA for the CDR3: TGTGCCAGCAGCCAAGGAGGGGGAAGGGTTGGCAATCAGCCCCAGCATTTT. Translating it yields CASSQGGGRVGNQPQHF.

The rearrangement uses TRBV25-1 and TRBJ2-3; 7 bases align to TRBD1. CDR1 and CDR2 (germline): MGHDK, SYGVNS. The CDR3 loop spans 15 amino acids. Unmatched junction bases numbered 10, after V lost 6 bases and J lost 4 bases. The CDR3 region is CASRATGIGADTQYF. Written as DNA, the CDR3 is TGTGCCAGCAGGGCGACAGGGATAGGTGCAGATACGCAGTATTTT. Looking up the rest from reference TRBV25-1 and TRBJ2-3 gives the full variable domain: EADIYQTPRYLVIGTGKKITLECSQTMGHDKMYWYQQDPGMELHLIHYSYGVNSTEKGDLSSESTVSRIRTEHFPLTLESARPSHTSQYLCASRATGIGADTQYFGPGTRLTVL.